This T cell receptor (beta chain) was sequenced in a study of blood T cell repertoires in COVID-19. Seattle patient enrollment occurred during active infection, with longitudinal follow-up thereafter. In the original workflow: Scientists estimated how many nucleated cells there were by amplifying reference gene primers. The protocol was immunoSEQ multiplex PCR, while the TCRdb copy is restricted to in-frame clones and leaves out a portion. The DNA gave D and trimming, while V, J and clone size come from that table. Altogether about 120,000 clones are present, roughly nine tenths being singletons, with the ten largest covering 4% to 5%. This CDR3 comprises 20 residues. The V end was cut by 3 bases, the J end by 3 bases, with 30 bases between. Germline V gene data show CDR1 as MGHRA and CDR2 as YSYEKL. This clone was seen ten or more times.

The chain joins TRBV4-1 to TRBJ2-7, with a tentative D call TRBD1 (7 bases). Sequences were obtained from peripheral blood. This TCR derives from a man in his 60s with COVID-19, enrolled during active disease. Here the CDR3 DNA reads TGCGCCAGCAGCCATGGAAGACAGGGTCTTGCAGGGACTCGTGACTACGAGCAGTACTTC. It codes for CASSHGRQGLAGTRDYEQYF.